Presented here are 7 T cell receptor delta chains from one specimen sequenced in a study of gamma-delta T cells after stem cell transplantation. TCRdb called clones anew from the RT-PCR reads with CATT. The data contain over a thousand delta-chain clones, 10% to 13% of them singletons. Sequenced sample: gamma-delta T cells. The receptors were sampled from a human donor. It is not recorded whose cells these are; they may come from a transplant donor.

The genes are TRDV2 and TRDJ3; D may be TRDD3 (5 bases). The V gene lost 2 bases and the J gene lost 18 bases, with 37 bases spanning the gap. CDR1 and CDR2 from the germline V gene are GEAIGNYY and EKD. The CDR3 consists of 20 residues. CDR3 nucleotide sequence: TGTGCCTGTGACAAAACGGAGGGGACTTTAACCTCCTGTGACACCCGCCCGATGTTTTTC. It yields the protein CACDKTEGTLTSCDTRPMFF.

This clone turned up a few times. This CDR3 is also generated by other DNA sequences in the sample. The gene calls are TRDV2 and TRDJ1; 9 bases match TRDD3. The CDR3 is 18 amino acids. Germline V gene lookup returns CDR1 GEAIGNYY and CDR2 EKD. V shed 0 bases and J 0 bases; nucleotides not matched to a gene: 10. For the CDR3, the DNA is TGTGCCTGTGACACCCTCTTTACTGGGGGACCGAACACCGATAAACTCATCTTT. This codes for CACDTLFTGGPNTDKLIF.

CDR3 in amino acids: CACDDVEDRGELIF. The CDR3, as DNA: TGTGCCTGTGACGATGTTGAGGACCGCGGTGAACTCATCTTT. The chain is built from TRDV2 and TRDJ1; D uncertain. The V gene's germline CDR1 is GEAIGNYY and CDR2 EKD. CDR3 length equals 14 residues. V lost 3 bases, J lost 9 bases, and 19 bases lay in between.

This CDR3 is CACDTVELGDTDYASGPLIF. CDR3 bases: TGTGCCTGTGACACCGTCGAGCTGGGGGATACCGATTATGCATCCGGACCCCTGATCTTT. This chain links TRDV2 with TRDJ4; 11 bases fit TRDD3. This CDR3 region has 20 residues. Per germline, CDR1 GEAIGNYY and CDR2 EKD. The ends lost 0 bases at V and 3 bases at J; junction bases unmatched: 20.

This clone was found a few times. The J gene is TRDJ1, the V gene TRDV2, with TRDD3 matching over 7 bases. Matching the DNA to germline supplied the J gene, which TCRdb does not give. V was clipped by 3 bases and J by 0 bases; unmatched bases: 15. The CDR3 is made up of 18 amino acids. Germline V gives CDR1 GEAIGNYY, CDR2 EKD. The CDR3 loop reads CACDPIGGDSPYTDKLIF. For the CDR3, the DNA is TGTGCCTGTGACCCCATTGGCGGGGATAGTCCGTACACCGATAAACTCATCTTT.

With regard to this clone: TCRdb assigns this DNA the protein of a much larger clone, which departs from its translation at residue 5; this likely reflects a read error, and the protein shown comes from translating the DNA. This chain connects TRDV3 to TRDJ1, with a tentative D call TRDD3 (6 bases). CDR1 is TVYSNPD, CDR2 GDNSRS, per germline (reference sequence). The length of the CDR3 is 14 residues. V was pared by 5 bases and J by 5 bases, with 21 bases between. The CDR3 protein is CALSCYDLGDKLIF. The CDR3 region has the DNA TGTGCCCTCTCCTGCTACGACCTGGGGGATAAACTCATCTTT.

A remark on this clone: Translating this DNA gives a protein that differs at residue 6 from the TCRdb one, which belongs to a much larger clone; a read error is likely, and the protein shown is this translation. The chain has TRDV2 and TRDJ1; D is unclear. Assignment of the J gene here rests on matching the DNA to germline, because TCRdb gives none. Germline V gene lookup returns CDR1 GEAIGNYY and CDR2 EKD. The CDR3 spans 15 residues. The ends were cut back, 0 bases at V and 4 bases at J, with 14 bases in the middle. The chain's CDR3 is CACDTGHRNGDKLIF. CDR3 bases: TGTGCCTGTGACACCGGTCACCGGAACGGCGATAAACTCATCTTT.